This T cell receptor (beta chain) was sequenced in a study of somatic mutations in cytotoxic T cells in rheumatoid arthritis. Study-wide points: It was in rheumatoid arthritis patients, but not in healthy controls, that CD8+ clonality increased with age. The antigen targets of the expanded CD8+ clones were unknown. The top CD8+ clone topped 20% of CD8+ cells in about an eighth of the 65 patients.

The CDR3 covers 14 residues. The ends were cut back, 0 bases at V and 6 bases at J, with 8 bases in the middle. Germline-derived CDR1 and CDR2 are MNHEY and SVGAGI. As for this clone: What it binds is not known.

Sequencing used immunoSEQ multiplex PCR; TCRdb keeps in-frame clones, though not all of them. The data contain under 20,000 clones, 75% to 90% of them singletons. The receptor comes from an adult with rheumatoid arthritis. Material: CD8+ T cells sorted from blood. The chain is built from TRBV6-5 and TRBJ2-2, with D possibly being TRBD1 (5 bases). DNA for the CDR3: TGTGCCAGCAGTTACTCCAGGGCCGCCGGGGAGCTGTTTTTT. Its translation: CASSYSRAAGELFF.